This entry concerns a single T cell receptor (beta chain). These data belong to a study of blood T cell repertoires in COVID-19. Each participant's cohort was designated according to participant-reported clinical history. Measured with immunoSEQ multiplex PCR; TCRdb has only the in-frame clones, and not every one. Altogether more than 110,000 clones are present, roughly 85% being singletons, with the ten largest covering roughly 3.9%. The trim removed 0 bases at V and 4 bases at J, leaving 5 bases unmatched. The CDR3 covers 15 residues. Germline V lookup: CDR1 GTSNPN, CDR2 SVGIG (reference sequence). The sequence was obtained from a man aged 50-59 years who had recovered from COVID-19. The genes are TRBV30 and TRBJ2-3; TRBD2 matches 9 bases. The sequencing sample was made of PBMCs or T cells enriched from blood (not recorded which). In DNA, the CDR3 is TGTGCCTGGAGTGTATTTGGCGGGGGGGCAGATACGCAGTATTTT. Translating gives CAWSVFGGGADTQYF. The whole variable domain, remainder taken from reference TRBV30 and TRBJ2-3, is SQTIHQWPATLVQPVGSPLSLECTVEGTSNPNLYWYRQAAGRGLQLLFYSVGIGQISSEVPQNLSASRPQDRQFILSSKKLLLSDSGFYLCAWSVFGGGADTQYFGPGTRLTVL.